The rows below give T cell receptor beta chains drawn from one sample of a study of shared clonotypes between healthy human individuals. TCRdb's copy holds only in-frame clones and misses some; the assay was immunoSEQ multiplex PCR. The sample lists over a million clones, approximately 97% occurring once. The material sequenced was naive CD4+ T cells sorted from blood. The receptor set was obtained from a man between 25 and 39 years old in good health. CDR3s include the opening cysteine and the closing phenylalanine or tryptophan. The D gene is left open where the match is weak. Not all rows give a size; the values are once, few, many and, for expanded clones, a class.

V	J	size	D	CDR3	DNA
TRBV29-1	TRBJ2-3	.	TRBD2	CSVEPTGRDTQYF	TGCAGCGTTGAACCCACCGGGAGGGATACGCAGTATTTT
TRBV10-3	TRBJ1-2	once	TRBD1	CAIRGQGGNYGYTF	TGTGCCATCAGGGGACAGGGGGGGAACTATGGCTACACCTTC
TRBV10-1	TRBJ2-2	few	.	CASSDRYTGELFF	TGCGCCAGCAGTGACAGATACACCGGGGAGCTGTTTTTT
TRBV5-1	TRBJ2-1	.	TRBD2	CASSLSSGSYNEQFF	TGCGCCAGCAGCTTAAGTAGCGGGAGCTACAATGAGCAGTTCTTC
TRBV4-3	TRBJ1-3	.	TRBD1	CASSQIPGTGQTGNTIYF	TGCGCCAGCAGCCAAATACCCGGGACAGGGCAAACTGGAAACACCATATATTTT
TRBV7-6	TRBJ2-7	.	TRBD2	CASSLVVAGDSSGGYEQYF	TGTGCCAGCAGCTTAGTTGTGGCGGGAGATTCGTCCGGCGGGTACGAGCAGTACTTC
TRBV2	TRBJ1-1	.	TRBD1	CASSLGQAANTEAFF	TGTGCCAGCAGTCTGGGACAGGCAGCGAACACTGAAGCTTTCTTT
TRBV9	TRBJ1-2	.	.	CASSVNAIQNYGYTF	TGTGCCAGCAGCGTAAACGCGATTCAAAACTATGGCTACACCTTC
TRBV28	TRBJ2-7	.	TRBD2	CATSGSGSRYEQYF	TGTGCCACCTCGGGTAGCGGGAGTAGGTACGAGCAGTACTTC
TRBV5-1	TRBJ2-1	.	TRBD2	CASSLAASGRLLYNEQFF	TGCGCCAGCAGCTTGGCGGCTAGCGGGAGACTACTCTACAATGAGCAGTTCTTC
TRBV6-5	TRBJ2-5	once	TRBD1	CASSYTRQGGTQYF	TGTGCCAGCAGTTACACAAGACAGGGGGGGACCCAGTACTTC
TRBV10-3	TRBJ2-1	.	.	CAISESNAGRNEQFF	TGTGCCATCAGTGAGTCGAATGCAGGTAGGAATGAGCAGTTCTTC
TRBV25-1	TRBJ1-3	.	.	CASSLPGNTIYF	TGTGCCAGCAGCCTACCAGGAAACACCATATATTTT
TRBV10-3	TRBJ1-1	.	.	CAISDGTEAFF	TGTGCCATCAGCGATGGCACTGAAGCTTTCTTT
TRBV6-6	TRBJ2-1	.	.	CASSLMYNEQFF	TGTGCCAGCAGTCTGATGTACAATGAGCAGTTCTTC
TRBV5-1	TRBJ2-1	.	.	CASSFGVVGSYNEQFF	TGCGCCAGCAGCTTCGGAGTGGTGGGCTCCTACAATGAGCAGTTCTTC
TRBV21-1	TRBJ1-1	.	.	CASSKIDSQKPPTVMNTEAFF	TGTGCCAGCAGCAAAATCGACAGCCAGAAGCCCCCGACAGTCATGAACACTGAAGCTTTCTTT
TRBV5-6	TRBJ2-4	once	TRBD2	CASSLEGLTSETNIQYF	TGTGCCAGCAGCTTGGAAGGTTTGACTAGCGAGACAAACATTCAGTACTTC
TRBV6-6	TRBJ2-1	.	TRBD1	CASSSGQGIDNEQFF	TGTGCCAGCAGTTCAGGACAGGGGATCGACAATGAGCAGTTCTTC
TRBV7-7	TRBJ2-1	few	.	CARLGTDNEQFF	TGTGCCCGCCTGGGAACCGACAATGAGCAGTTCTTC
TRBV9	TRBJ2-1	.	.	CASSPPRVAPGARINEQFF	TGTGCCAGCAGCCCCCCCCGGGTGGCCCCGGGCGCCCGTATCAATGAGCAGTTCTTC
TRBV10-3	TRBJ1-2	.	.	CAIRGISNYGYTF	TGTGCCATCAGGGGTATATCTAACTATGGCTACACCTTC
TRBV6-1	TRBJ2-1	.	TRBD2	CASREGLAGYNEQFF	TGTGCCAGCAGGGAGGGGCTAGCGGGATACAATGAGCAGTTCTTC
TRBV18	TRBJ1-3	.	TRBD1	CASSPGTGESRNTIYF	TGTGCCAGCTCACCGGGGACAGGGGAATCTCGGAACACCATATATTTT
TRBV6-1	TRBJ2-7	.	.	CASSSIGTPSLEQYF	TGTGCCAGCAGTTCCATCGGGACTCCTTCCCTCGAGCAGTACTTC